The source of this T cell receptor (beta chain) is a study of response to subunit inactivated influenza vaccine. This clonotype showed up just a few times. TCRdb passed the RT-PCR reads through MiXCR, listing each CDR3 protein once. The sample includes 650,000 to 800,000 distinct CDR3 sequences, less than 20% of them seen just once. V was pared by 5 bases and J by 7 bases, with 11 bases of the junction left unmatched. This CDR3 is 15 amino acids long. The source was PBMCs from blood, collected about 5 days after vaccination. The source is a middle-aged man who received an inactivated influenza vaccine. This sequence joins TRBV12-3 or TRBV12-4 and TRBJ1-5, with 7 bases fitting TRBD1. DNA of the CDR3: TGTGCCAGCAGTCCAGATGACAGGGATAAACAGCCCCAGCATTTT. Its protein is CASSPDDRDKQPQHF.